One and the same sample provided the 15 T cell receptor beta chains below, sequenced in a study of blood T cell repertoires in COVID-19. This table comes from immunoSEQ multiplex PCR, and its TCRdb copy is limited to in-frame clones, with some not included. The repertoire holds approximately 180,000 clones, with 80% to 90% as singletons. Material for sequencing was peripheral blood. These receptor sequences come from a woman aged 50 to 65 with acute or convalescent COVID-19.

This clone appeared once. The chain couples TRBV18 to TRBJ1-2; 10 bases align to TRBD1. Trimming cost V 2 bases and J 7 bases; bases outside gene matches: 7. The germline V gene encodes CDR1 KGHSH and CDR2 LQKENI. The CDR3 loop spans 15 amino acids. CDR3 in amino acids: CASSPVTGGASGYTF. CDR3 coding DNA: TGTGCCAGCTCACCAGTGACAGGGGGCGCCTCTGGCTACACCTTC.

The chain carries TRBV30 and TRBJ1-1; a weak D match, TRBD1 (5 bases). The CDR3 contains 13 residues. Germline lookup yields CDR1 GTSNPN and CDR2 SVGIG (reference sequence). Deletions cut 2 bases from V and 1 base from J, with 8 bases between. For the CDR3, the DNA is TGTGCCTGGAGTAATCAGGGGAACACTGAAGCTTTCTTT. This translates into CAWSNQGNTEAFF.

This clone was seen a few times. The chain employs TRBV18 and TRBJ2-7; perhaps TRBD2 as D (6 bases). Germline values: CDR1 KGHSH, CDR2 LQKENI. This CDR3 has 15 amino acids. Trimming removed 3 bases at V and 5 bases at J, with 17 bases between. The chain's CDR3 is CASSPPSGYTHEQYF. For the CDR3, the DNA is TGTGCCAGCTCACCGCCGAGCGGGTATACTCACGAGCAGTACTTC.

Regarding this clone: One end of the junction is discordant with germline, which a read error may explain. This chain uses TRBV5-4 with TRBJ1-4; a weak D match, TRBD1 (6 bases). CDR1 and CDR2 from the germline V gene are SGHNT and YYREEE (reference sequence). The CDR3 runs 16 residues. As DNA, the CDR3 is TGTGCCAGCAGTTTGGGTAACCCAGGGGTGGATGAAAAACTGTTTTTT. It yields the protein CASSLGNPGVDEKLFF.

This clone is a singleton in its sample. The J gene is TRBJ1-6, the V gene TRBV6-5; 8 nucleotides align to TRBD1. CDR1 and CDR2 (germline): MNHEY, SVGAGI. CDR3 length equals 15 residues. J gave up 4 bases and V 7 bases, and 6 bases lay outside the gene matches. The CDR3 DNA reads TGTGCCAGCATAGGTCAGGGGGCGTATAATTCACCCCTCCACTTT. Translating it yields CASIGQGAYNSPLHF.

The chain employs TRBV3-1 (or the pseudogene TRBV3-2) and TRBJ1-3, with D unclear. The CDR3 extends over 16 amino acids. Deletions cut 1 base from V and 0 bases from J, with 10 bases between. Germline-derived CDR1 and CDR2 are LGHDT and YNNKEL (reference sequence). As DNA, the CDR3 is TGTGCCAGCAGCCAAGGTCTTCTGAGCTCTGGAAACACCATATATTTT. It encodes CASSQGLLSSGNTIYF.

The rearrangement links TRBV19 to TRBJ1-1; 9 bases fit TRBD1. J gave up 0 bases and V 8 bases, and 10 bases lay outside the gene matches. This CDR3 has 16 residues. CDR1 is LNHDA and CDR2 is SQIVND in the germline V gene (reference sequence). As DNA, the CDR3 is TGTGCCAGTTGGGGGGGGACAGGGCCCATGAACACTGAAGCTTTCTTT. Translation gives CASWGGTGPMNTEAFF.

V is TRBV5-4 and J is TRBJ1-1; D ambiguous. Trimming removed 0 bases at V and 0 bases at J, with 12 bases between. The CDR3 runs 16 residues. Germline CDR1 is SGHNT and CDR2 is YYREEE (reference sequence). The CDR3 bases are TGTGCCAGCAGCTTGGGGGCAGCTCGAATGAACACTGAAGCTTTCTTT. It is translated as CASSLGAARMNTEAFF.

This chain connects TRBV6-2 or TRBV6-3 to TRBJ1-1; D is unclear. The ends were cut back, 3 bases at V and 1 base at J, with 9 bases in the middle. This CDR3 spans 14 amino acids. Germline V gene lookup returns CDR1 MNHEY and CDR2 SVGEGT. This CDR3 is CASSYRGWNTEAFF. As DNA, the CDR3 is TGTGCCAGCAGTTATAGAGGGTGGAACACTGAAGCTTTCTTT.

The chain has TRBV9 and TRBJ2-7, with 7 bases identical to TRBD2. Per the germline V gene, CDR1 is SGDLS and CDR2 is YYNGEE. The CDR3 has 14 amino acids. V lost 0 bases and J lost 2; bases outside the gene matches: 2. CDR3 amino acids: CASSVGGGPYEQYF. The CDR3 DNA is TGTGCCAGCAGCGTAGGCGGGGGACCCTACGAGCAGTACTTC.

The chain carries TRBV6-6 and TRBJ1-1, with no clear D. Germline V gives CDR1 MNHNY, CDR2 SVGAGI (reference sequence). The CDR3 is 15 amino acids. The V end lost 0 bases, the J end lost 1 base, and 9 bases lay between the germline ends. The CDR3 DNA is TGTGCCAGCAGTTACTCGCAGGTGAGGAACACTGAAGCTTTCTTT. Residues: CASSYSQVRNTEAFF.

This sequence joins TRBV7-2 and TRBJ1-6; perhaps TRBD1 as D (6 bases). V was clipped by 3 bases and J by 7 bases, with 13 bases between them. The CDR3 spans 15 residues. CDR1 is SGHTA, CDR2 FQGNSA, per germline. CDR3 in amino acids: CASSFQGQRNSPLHF. In DNA, the CDR3 is TGTGCCAGCAGCTTTCAGGGGCAGAGGAATTCACCCCTCCACTTT.

The gene calls are TRBV6-1 and TRBJ1-2, with D hard to call. Trimming removed 6 bases from V and 3 bases from J, with 11 bases in between. Germline V gene data show CDR1 as MNHNS and CDR2 as SASEGT. The CDR3 totals 13 residues. Here the CDR3 DNA reads TGTGCCAGCAGCCTTAACGGGGACTATGGCTACACCTTC. This sequence encodes CASSLNGDYGYTF.

The sample holds one count of this clone. The V gene is TRBV11-2, the J gene TRBJ1-4; no firm D call. CDR1 SGHAT and CDR2 FQNNGV come from the germline V gene. V lost 0 bases to trimming and J lost 8 bases, with 19 bases between them. The CDR3 contains 17 residues. CDR3 DNA: TGTGCCAGCAGCTTAGATCTTTTCAAGACCGGAGGGGAAAAACTGTTTTTT. Translation: CASSLDLFKTGGEKLFF.

In this sample, this clone turned up many times. The chain's CDR3 is CASRTGFSGNTIYF. As DNA, the CDR3 is TGTGCCAGCAGGACAGGTTTTTCTGGAAACACCATATATTTT. The chain couples TRBV2 to TRBJ1-3, with D possibly matching TRBD1 (6 bases). Germline values: CDR1 SNHLY, CDR2 FYNNEI. The CDR3 extends over 14 amino acids. V dropped 6 bases and J dropped 1 base, with 10 bases sitting between them. Filled out from reference TRBV2 and TRBJ1-3, the complete variable domain reads EPEVTQTPSHQVTQMGQEVILRCVPISNHLYFYWYRQILGQKVEFLVSFYNNEISEKSEIFDDQFSVERPDGSNFTLKIRSTKLEDSAMYFCASRTGFSGNTIYFGEGSWLTVV.